These T cell receptor beta chains were read from a single sample in a study of beta chain features in type 1 diabetes. Profiling relied on immunoSEQ multiplex PCR, and the TCRdb table lists in-frame clones only, not all of them. Of around 300,000 clones listed, 9.5% to 11% were seen once; the top ten hold 0.015% to 0.02%. What was sequenced was naive CD4+ T cells from blood. Receptors were obtained from a woman aged 30 to 39 in good health. CDR3s include the opening cysteine and the closing phenylalanine or tryptophan. Fields, in order: D gene, clone size, V gene, J gene, CDR3 protein, CDR3 DNA. The D gene is left open where the match is weak. Expanded clones are given a class, and other clones once, few, many or no size at all.

.,few,TRBV4-3,TRBJ2-5,CASSRVRAPQETQYF,TGCGCCAGCAGCCGTGTGAGGGCCCCACAAGAGACCCAGTACTTC
.,many,TRBV13,TRBJ2-1,CATTRDHTRGEQFF,TGTGCCACCACCCGGGACCATACACGGGGGGAGCAGTTCTTC
TRBD2,.,TRBV9,TRBJ2-1,CASSVLLTSAYNEQFF,TGTGCCAGCAGCGTACTTTTGACTAGCGCGTACAATGAGCAGTTCTTC
.,few,TRBV5-6,TRBJ2-1,CASSAYYEQFF,TGTGCCAGCAGCGCCTACTATGAGCAGTTCTTC
TRBD2,.,TRBV30,TRBJ2-3,CARQAGVTDTQYF,TGTGCTCGCCAAGCGGGAGTGACAGATACGCAGTATTTT
.,.,TRBV30,TRBJ1-1,CALGGVNTEAFF,TGTGCCCTGGGTGGAGTGAACACTGAAGCTTTCTTT
.,.,TRBV7-9,TRBJ1-5,CASSLTGPQPQHF,TGTGCCAGCAGTTTGACAGGCCCCCAGCCCCAGCATTTT
.,.,TRBV29-1,TRBJ1-1,CSVYRVDTEAFF,TGCAGCGTTTACAGGGTCGACACTGAAGCTTTCTTT
.,.,TRBV7-2,TRBJ2-1,CASSLKGGNEQFF,TGTGCCAGCAGCTTAAAAGGGGGCAATGAGCAGTTCTTC
TRBD2,few,TRBV28,TRBJ2-1,CASRTSGGSYNEQFF,TGTGCCAGCAGAACTAGCGGGGGCTCCTACAATGAGCAGTTCTTC
.,few,TRBV5-1,TRBJ1-4,CASSLASRRGANEKLFF,TGCGCCAGCAGCTTGGCCAGCCGACGGGGTGCTAATGAAAAACTGTTTTTT
.,.,TRBV9,TRBJ2-2,CASRSGATGELFF,TGTGCCAGCAGGTCAGGGGCAACCGGGGAGCTGTTTTTT
TRBD1,.,TRBV18,TRBJ2-2,CASSQQGTSNTGELFF,TGTGCCAGCTCACAACAGGGGACCTCGAACACCGGGGAGCTGTTTTTT
TRBD1,.,TRBV28,TRBJ2-3,CASSLVPGGMTDTQYF,TGTGCCAGCAGTTTAGTTCCAGGGGGCATGACAGATACGCAGTATTTT
.,.,TRBV29-1,TRBJ1-1,CSVDTGTNTEAFF,TGCAGCGTCGACACCGGGACTAACACTGAAGCTTTCTTT
TRBD1,few,TRBV4-2,TRBJ1-1,CASSHDRGTEAFF,TGTGCCAGCAGCCACGACAGGGGTACTGAAGCTTTCTTT
.,few,TRBV7-2,TRBJ2-3,CASIILQGTDTQYF,TGTGCCAGCATCATATTACAGGGAACAGATACGCAGTATTTT
TRBD1,few,TRBV6-6,TRBJ2-2,CASSYRDRGTGELFF,TGTGCCAGCAGTTACCGGGACAGGGGGACCGGGGAGCTGTTTTTT
TRBD1,.,TRBV2,TRBJ1-2,CASSEKMRGRDGYTF,TGTGCCAGCAGTGAAAAAATGAGGGGGCGAGATGGCTACACCTTC
.,.,TRBV19,TRBJ1-1,CASSGVAGNTEAFF,TGTGCCAGTTCAGGGGTGGCGGGGAACACTGAAGCTTTCTTT
.,few,TRBV5-6,TRBJ2-5,CASRMNGETQYF,TGTGCCAGCAGGATGAATGGCGAGACCCAGTACTTC